The following is a T cell receptor beta chain sequence with its context. The antigen remains undetermined. Germline lookup yields CDR1 SGDLS and CDR2 YYNGEE. Between the trimmed V and J ends, which lost 0 bases and 7 bases, there was a span of 4 bases. This CDR3 is 12 amino acids long. These data originate in a study of T cell repertoires in cytomegalovirus infection. Across the study: The public TCR beta signatures pointed to both CMV infection and matching HLA type. Findings and limits, study-wide: CMV-specific HLA-C-restricted TCR beta clonotypes dominated the ex vivo response. Summed frequency of public TCR beta families distinguished CMV carriers with the relevant HLA.

TCRdb reanalysed the reads using MiXCR and keeps one entry per CDR3 protein. The sample lists tens of thousands of distinct CDR3 sequences, more than 20% occurring once. The TCR was taken from a human donor in good health (CMV status not recorded). Some clones in this sample may be carry-over from other donors' samples. This chain links TRBV9 with TRBJ2-2, with D uncertain. Sequencing was performed on CD8+ T cells from cultured PBMCs, taken from culture after CMV antigen stimulation. For the CDR3, the DNA is TGTGCCAGCAGCGTAGTCCACGGGGAGCTGTTTTTT. Its protein is CASSVVHGELFF.